This T cell receptor (beta chain) was sequenced in a study of post-analysis software for immune sequencing data (dated by TCRdb to the mid-2010s). In terms of the full investigation: The recorded disease courses included relapsing-remitting, secondary progressive and progressive-relapsing multiple sclerosis, and some patients had no subtype annotation. Patient repertoires were compared against roughly 12 previously published healthy control repertoires from donors aged about 6 to 25 years. A subset of samples was prepared in parallel using single-end sample barcoding, then pooled and co-amplified after Illumina adapter ligation. Beyond this particular receptor, the publication reports: Significantly lower normalized Chao1 diversity was found in multiple sclerosis patients than in controls, suggesting substantial peripheral T-cell clonal expansion. Significantly higher frequencies in patients than in controls were found for about five TRBV segments, including TRBV5-6, TRBV5-1 and TRBV20-1. Direct clustering with F measure revealed strong co-clustering of samples prepared in the same batch, which led to a batch-effect correction. The multiple sclerosis patient group was slightly younger than the control group.

Concerning this clonotype itself: Its antigen remains unidentified. Base qualities were left out, and no much larger clone turns up one base away.

The method behind the library was PCR. These reads were obtained on an Illumina HiSeq 2500. Unique molecular identifiers were incorporated into TCR beta cDNA libraries to reduce PCR and sequencing biases. Approximately 500,000 cDNA molecules were obtained per 1 to 10 million input T cells, so each molecule approximated one T cell. The patient libraries were prepared and sequenced with the same protocol used for the earlier healthy control dataset. Samples belonging to the same batch were prepared together, multiplexed and sequenced on a shared HiSeq lane. As for the original processing: Raw barcoded reads were processed with MIGEC, discarding single-read molecular identifier groups before consensus assembly and CDR3 extraction. VDJtools was used for post-analysis of the clonotype tables, with diversity normalized by down-sampling every dataset to the smallest sample size. To correct batch-related cross-sample contamination, repertoire overlap clustering matched CDR3 amino acid sequences but not nucleotide sequences. TCRdb reprocessing: public reads trimmed at Q25 with fastp, clones called with MiXCR, in-frame beta chains kept. Each CDR3 protein appears once, grouped with its most common genes and DNA. None of the V and J calls come from the authors' own analysis; TCRdb made them. This sample gives 740,000 or so distinct CDR3 sequences in total; 53% of them show up just once. Approximately 4.5% of the sample is taken by the ten largest.

TCR beta repertoires were profiled from peripheral blood of 10 to 15 young patients with multiple sclerosis to demonstrate the VDJtools post-analysis software. The multiple sclerosis patients were children and adolescents ranging in age from roughly 6 to 15 years. Ends trimmed: V by 4 bases, J by 5 bases; bases unmatched to a gene: 9. CDR1 and CDR2 were assigned from the germline V gene as MNHNS and SASEGT. The CDR3 goes from the cysteine to the phenylalanine over 15 residues. Here the CDR3 DNA is all that survives: 45 bases in frame from base 1. Rearrangement joined TRBV6-1 to TRBJ2-5; 8 bases in the middle match TRBD2. This TCR was sampled from a girl aged 5-17 years with multiple sclerosis. The material sequenced was blood. In nucleotide form, the sequence is TGTGCCAGCAGTGGCTCGGGAGGGGGGTCGGAGACCCAGTACTTC. Its translation reads: CASSGSGGGSETQYF.